The next 6 T cell receptor beta chains were all read from a single sample in a study of identical twins. TCRdb processed the 5' RACE reads anew with MiXCR; each CDR3 protein has one entry. Altogether just over 450,000 distinct CDR3 sequences are present, 14% being singletons, with the ten largest covering about 0.52%. These data are also associated with another study on yellow fever vaccine responses in identical twins.

Sequenced material: CD4+ T cells sorted from blood. These receptors were obtained from a young woman in good health.

This chain connects TRBV14 to TRBJ2-7; a weak D match, TRBD1 (6 bases). Germline V CDR1 and CDR2: SGHDN, FVKESK. The V and J ends lost 3 bases and 8 bases respectively, with 20 bases between them. The CDR3 totals 15 residues. The CDR3 DNA reads TGTGCCAGCAGCCAGGCTGCCGGGGACATAACTCAGCAGTACTTC. Its translation is CASSQAAGDITQQYF. Based on the CDR3 plus reference TRBV14 and TRBJ2-7, the full variable domain is EAGVTQFPSHSVIEKGQTVTLRCDPISGHDNLYWYRRVMGKEIKFLLHFVKESKQDESGMPNNRFLAERTGGTYSTLKVQPAELEDSGVYFCASSQAAGDITQQYFGPGTRLTVT.

In its sample, this clonotype was seen a few times. The rearrangement links TRBV12-3 or TRBV12-4 to TRBJ2-7; D gene ambiguous. V dropped 7 bases and J dropped 2 bases, with 12 bases sitting between them. The CDR3 is made up of 13 amino acids. The chain's CDR3 is CASTQNGAYEQYF. CDR3 DNA sequence: TGTGCCAGCACACAAAATGGGGCCTACGAGCAGTACTTC.

The chain uses TRBV3-1 and TRBJ2-2; 13 bases are a match to TRBD2. This CDR3 region has 16 residues. Germline loops: CDR1 LGHDT, CDR2 YNNKEL (reference sequence). J lost 5 bases, V lost 4 bases, and 4 bases had no gene match. CDR3 amino acids: CASSRGLAGRTGELFF. The CDR3 DNA sequence: TGTGCCAGCAGCCGGGGACTAGCGGGACGGACCGGGGAGCTGTTTTTT. The whole variable domain, remainder taken from reference TRBV3-1 and TRBJ2-2, is DTAVSQTPKYLVTQMGNDKSIKCEQNLGHDTMYWYKQDSKKFLKIMFSYNNKELIINETVPNRFSPKSPDKAHLNLHINSLELGDSAVYFCASSRGLAGRTGELFFGEGSRLTVL.

The gene calls are TRBV5-1 and TRBJ2-5, with D uncertain. V lost 4 bases and J 2 bases, leaving 15 bases between the germline ends. Germline V gene sequence: CDR1 SGHRS, CDR2 YFSETQ. This CDR3 has 15 residues. Written as DNA, the CDR3 is TGCGCCAGCAGCAGCCGGATGGGCCCTCAAGAGACCCAGTACTTC. Amino acids: CASSSRMGPQETQYF.

At least ten counts were recorded for this clonotype. The V gene is TRBV15, the J gene TRBJ2-2; 8 bases align to TRBD2. The CDR3 runs 15 residues. Looked up from germline, CDR1 is LNHNV and CDR2 is YYDKDF (reference sequence). V shed 7 bases and J 2 bases; nucleotides not matched to a gene: 6. This chain's CDR3 is CATMGGGRNTGELFF. DNA of the CDR3: TGTGCCACCATGGGCGGGGGGCGTAACACCGGGGAGCTGTTTTTT. Looking up the rest from reference TRBV15 and TRBJ2-2 gives the full variable domain: DAMVIQNPRYQVTQFGKPVTLSCSQTLNHNVMYWYQQKSSQAPKLLFHYYDKDFNNEADTPDNFQSRRPNTSFCFLDIRSPGLGDTAMYLCATMGGGRNTGELFFGEGSRLTVL.

This clonotype turned up a few times. This chain uses TRBV11-2 with TRBJ2-3, with D perhaps assigned TRBD1 or TRBD2 (5 bases each). V lost 4 bases and J lost 1, with 15 bases in between. CDR3 length: 16 residues. The germline CDR1 and CDR2 sequences are SGHAT and FQNNGV. The CDR3 DNA follows: TGTGCCAGCAGCTCGCAGGGAAGGGGAGGCACAGATACGCAGTATTTT. Amino acids: CASSSQGRGGTDTQYF.